Listed below are T cell receptor beta chains from one sample, sequenced in a study of quantifying T cell responses using KT2 cells. TCRdb redid the calling of the UMI-ligation and nested PCR reads with MiXCR, one entry per CDR3 protein. This table has 45,000 to 65,000 distinct CDR3 sequences, about 12% appearing once. Sequenced sample: PBMCs spiked with cells of the T cell clone KT2. These receptors were taken from a human donor. Each CDR3 is given with its conserved first and last residue. D genes are given only for firm matches. Part of the rows lack a size; the others show once, few, many or a class for expanded clones.

j_call v_call clone_size d_call cdr3_aa cdr3_nt
TRBJ2-3 TRBV28 . TRBD2 CARLLAGTSTDTQYF TGTGCCAGGTTACTAGCGGGCACTAGCACAGATACGCAGTATTTT
TRBJ2-3 TRBV28 . TRBD1 CASSLGQPYSTDTQYF TGTGCCAGCAGTTTGGGACAGCCTTATAGCACAGATACGCAGTATTTT
TRBJ2-5 TRBV11-3 . . CASSPRISPRETQYF TGTGCCAGCAGCCCTAGGATCAGTCCCCGAGAGACCCAGTACTTC
TRBJ2-5 TRBV12-3/TRBV12-4 many . CASSFVRRETQYF TGTGCCAGCAGTTTCGTCAGGAGGGAGACCCAGTACTTC
TRBJ1-1 TRBV29-1 . . CSVARQLKNTEAFF TGCAGCGTGGCCCGACAGCTGAAGAACACTGAAGCTTTCTTT
TRBJ1-5 TRBV20-1 many TRBD1 CSARGDSLRAPQHF TGCAGTGCTAGAGGGGACAGCCTCAGGGCGCCCCAGCATTTT
TRBJ2-1 TRBV7-9 . . CASSSSGRPLQFF TGTGCCAGCAGCTCCTCCGGGCGCCCATTACAGTTCTTC
TRBJ2-6 TRBV18 many . CASSPPPGRVSGANVLTF TGTGCCAGCTCACCCCCACCGGGCCGAGTCTCTGGGGCCAACGTCCTGACTTTC
TRBJ1-5 TRBV7-8 few . CASSLGRGDSNQPQHF TGTGCCAGCAGCTTAGGCCGGGGAGATAGCAATCAGCCCCAGCATTTT
TRBJ2-6 TRBV13 few . CASSRLTLGDHDSGANVLTF TGTGCCAGCAGCCGACTGACGCTAGGGGATCACGACTCTGGGGCCAACGTCCTGACTTTC
TRBJ1-2 TRBV13 . TRBD1 CASSLARQGRYGYTF TGTGCCAGCAGCTTAGCCCGACAGGGACGCTATGGCTACACCTTC
TRBJ2-1 TRBV6-1 . TRBD2 CASSEARWSGGNEQFF TGTGCCAGCAGTGAAGCCCGTTGGTCGGGGGGGAATGAGCAGTTCTTC
TRBJ1-1 TRBV7-3 . . CASSFWGGTEAFF TGTGCCAGCAGCTTTTGGGGGGGTACTGAAGCTTTCTTT
TRBJ2-4 TRBV4-3 few . CASSQQGGLAKNIQYF TGCGCCAGCAGCCAACAAGGGGGGTTGGCCAAAAACATTCAGTACTTC
TRBJ2-7 TRBV20-1 . TRBD1 CSATRGQGRYEQYF TGCAGTGCTACCAGAGGACAGGGCCGCTACGAGCAGTACTTC
TRBJ2-3 TRBV4-3 many . CASSQGVLGDTQYF TGCGCCAGCAGCCAGGGGGTTTTAGGAGATACGCAGTATTTT
TRBJ2-1 TRBV30 . TRBD1 CAFLRDRAVF TGTGCCTTCCTCCGGGACAGGGCGGTCTTC
TRBJ2-7 TRBV2 once . CASSEALTGEQYF TGTGCCAGCAGTGAAGCCCTGACAGGCGAGCAGTACTTC